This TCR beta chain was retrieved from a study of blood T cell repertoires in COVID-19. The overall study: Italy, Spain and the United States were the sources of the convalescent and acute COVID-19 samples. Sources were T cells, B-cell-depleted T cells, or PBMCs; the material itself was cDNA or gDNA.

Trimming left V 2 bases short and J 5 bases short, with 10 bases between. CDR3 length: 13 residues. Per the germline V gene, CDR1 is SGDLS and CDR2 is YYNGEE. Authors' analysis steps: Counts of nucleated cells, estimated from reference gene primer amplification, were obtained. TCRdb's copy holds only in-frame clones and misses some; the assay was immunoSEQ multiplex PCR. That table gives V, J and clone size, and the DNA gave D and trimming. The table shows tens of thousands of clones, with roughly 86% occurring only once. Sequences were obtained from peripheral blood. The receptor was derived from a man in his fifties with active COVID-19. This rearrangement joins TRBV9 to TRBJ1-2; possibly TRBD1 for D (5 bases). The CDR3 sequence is CASSVSQGYGYTF. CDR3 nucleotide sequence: TGTGCCAGCAGCGTGAGTCAGGGTTATGGCTACACCTTC.